Reported below is one T cell receptor (beta chain). These data come from a study of blood T cell repertoires in COVID-19. The table came from immunoSEQ multiplex PCR; TCRdb's copy has only in-frame clones and leaves some out. The sample shows over 200,000 clones, roughly nine tenths of them seen only once. The V gene end was trimmed by 4 bases and the J gene end by 3 bases; junction bases not matched to a gene: 10. This CDR3 contains 17 residues. Germline values: CDR1 SGHDN, CDR2 FVKESK. The chain links TRBV14 to TRBJ2-7, with 12 bases matching TRBD2. Sequencing used peripheral blood. This TCR derives from a woman between 18 and 29 years old who had recovered from COVID-19. DNA of the CDR3: TGTGCCAGCAGCCCTAAAGAGACTAGCGGGAGTATCTACGAGCAGTACTTC. Its protein product is CASSPKETSGSIYEQYF. The entire variable domain, with the rest obtained from reference TRBV14 and TRBJ2-7, is as follows: EAGVTQFPSHSVIEKGQTVTLRCDPISGHDNLYWYRRVMGKEIKFLLHFVKESKQDESGMPNNRFLAERTGGTYSTLKVQPAELEDSGVYFCASSPKETSGSIYEQYFGPGTRLTVT.